This T cell receptor beta chain is drawn from a study of human T cells and chemical hapten exposure. TCRdb used MiXCR to reprocess the RACE reads, holding one entry per CDR3 protein. The sample has around 150,000 distinct CDR3 sequences, around 30% seen once; the top ten hold under 2.5%. This clonotype was observed a few times. This sample's time point: patch test 3, about 24 weeks after DPC sensitization. Treatment given: therapeutic diphenylcyclopropenone sensitization with weekly scalp DPC. The clonotype was recovered from a woman under 30 with alopecia areata. Some clones in this sample may be carry-over from other donors' samples. This material consisted of whole blood, taken in connection with sensitization to the hapten diphenylcyclopropenone (DPC).

The CDR3 region has the DNA TGTGCCAGCAGCTCCTCGAGTACTGAAGCTTTCTTT. It yields the protein CASSSSSTEAFF. The chain joins TRBV7-9 to TRBJ1-1; the D is unclear. Trimming left V 4 bases short and J 5 bases short, with 8 bases between. The CDR3 is made up of 12 amino acids. The germline V gene encodes CDR1 SEHNR and CDR2 FQNEAQ (reference sequence).